This TCR beta chain emerged from a study of identical twins. This CDR3 region has 14 residues. With V trimmed by 6 bases and J by 9 bases, 11 bases remained unmatched. Germline V gives CDR1 ENHRY, CDR2 SYGVKD. TCRdb ran MiXCR on the 5' RACE reads and lists one entry per CDR3 protein. Of roughly 770,000 distinct CDR3 sequences in the sample, roughly 20% were seen once. These records were also assigned to another study, of T cells expressing NK-cell markers. That report notes: The study drew TCR beta repertoires from sorted CD3+CD56+NKG2C+, CD3+CD56+NKG2C- and CD3+CD56-NKG2C+ T cells. Top CD8+ clonotypes included the dominant CD3+CD56+NKG2C+ clonotypes in 5 to 7 donors. The CD3+CD56-NKG2C+ fraction of several donors was also led by these clonotypes.

The receptor comes from a woman aged 18-29 years in good health. The gene calls are TRBV10-3 and TRBJ1-5; the match to TRBD1 covers 7 bases. Sequenced: PBMCs. The CDR3 nucleotides are TGTGCCATCAGGGGGGACAGCGAGGGTCCGCCCCAGCATTTT. It codes for CAIRGDSEGPPQHF.